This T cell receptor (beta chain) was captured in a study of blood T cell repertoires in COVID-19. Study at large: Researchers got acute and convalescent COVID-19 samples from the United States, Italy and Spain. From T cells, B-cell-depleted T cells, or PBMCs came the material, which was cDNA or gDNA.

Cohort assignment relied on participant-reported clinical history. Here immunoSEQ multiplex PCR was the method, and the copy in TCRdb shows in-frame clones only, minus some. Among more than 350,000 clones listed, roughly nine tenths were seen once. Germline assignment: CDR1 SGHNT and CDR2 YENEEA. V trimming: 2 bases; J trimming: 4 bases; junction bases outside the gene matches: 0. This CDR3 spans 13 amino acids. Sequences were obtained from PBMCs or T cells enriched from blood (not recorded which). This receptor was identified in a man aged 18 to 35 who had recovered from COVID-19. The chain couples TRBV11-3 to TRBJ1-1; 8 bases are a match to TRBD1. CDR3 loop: CASSLQGATEAFF. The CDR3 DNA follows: TGTGCCAGCAGCTTACAGGGGGCCACTGAAGCTTTCTTT.